Reported below is one T cell receptor beta chain. This sample is drawn from a study of blood T cell repertoires in COVID-19. Study context: In each case, the material was cDNA or gDNA derived from T cells, B-cell-depleted T cells, or PBMCs.

In the original workflow: From reference gene primer amplification, estimates of nucleated cell counts were derived. Assay used: immunoSEQ multiplex PCR; TCRdb lists only in-frame clones, some missing. V and J calls and clone size are as listed in that table; D and trimming were resolved from the DNA. The data contain around 110,000 clones, 70% to 80% of them singletons. Germline assignment: CDR1 SGHTA and CDR2 FQGTGA. The trim removed 0 bases at V and 9 bases at J, leaving 10 bases unmatched. CDR3 length: 18 amino acids. The V and J genes are TRBV7-3 and TRBJ2-1; 14 bases line up with TRBD2. The sequence derives from a man older than 75 with COVID-19, enrolled during active disease. The sequenced sample consisted of peripheral blood. The chain's CDR3 is CASSLTYGLAGGPGEQFF. Here the CDR3 DNA reads TGTGCCAGCAGCTTAACGTACGGACTAGCGGGAGGCCCTGGTGAGCAGTTCTTC.